This is a list of T cell receptor beta chains from one sample in a study of Ad26.COV2.S vaccination and SARS-CoV-2 variants. The assay was immunoSEQ multiplex PCR, and TCRdb's table has in-frame clones only and misses some. The table has roughly 390,000 clones, more than 85% seen once; the top ten hold about 3.6%. This material consisted of peripheral blood, taken in a trial of Ad26.COV2.S vaccine versus placebo. These TCRs come from a person between 18 and 60 years old who received the Ad26.COV2.S COVID-19 vaccine or a placebo. Both conserved end residues are part of each CDR3. D genes are given only for firm matches. A clone size is listed for some rows: how often the clone was seen (once, few, many), or a class if it is expanded.

j_call v_call clone_size d_call cdr3_nt cdr3_aa
TRBJ2-3 TRBV19 NA TRBD2 TGTGCCAGTAGCCGTACTAGCGGGGAAGCAGATACGCAGTATTTT CASSRTSGEADTQYF
TRBJ1-1 TRBV19 NA NA TGTGCCAGTAGTCTGCGGAGCGGCGGGAACACTGAAGCTTTCTTT CASSLRSGGNTEAFF
TRBJ2-7 TRBV7-2 NA TRBD1 TGTGCCAGCAGCTCCCGACAGGGTCTAACCTACGAGCAGTACTTC CASSSRQGLTYEQYF
TRBJ2-1 TRBV5-1 NA NA TGCGCCAGCAGCTTCTCCGGCAGGACCTACAATGAGCAGTTCTTC CASSFSGRTYNEQFF
TRBJ2-3 TRBV5-4 NA TRBD2 TGTGCCAGCAGCCGTCTCCAAGGCGGGGGGTCGAGCACAGATACGCAGTATTTT CASSRLQGGGSSTDTQYF
TRBJ1-1 TRBV7-9 NA NA TGTGCCAGCAGTCAAGCTTTCTTT CASSQAFF
TRBJ2-3 TRBV7-8 NA TRBD2 TGTGCCAGCAGCTCGAAGGGACTAGCGGGGGGGGATGCGCAGTATTTT CASSSKGLAGGDAQYF
TRBJ2-7 TRBV15 NA NA TGTGCCACCAGCAGAGTGGCCGCAAGCTCCTACGAGCAGTACTTC CATSRVAASSYEQYF
TRBJ2-7 TRBV10-3 NA NA TGTGCCATCAGTGAGCCCGCCTCCCTCGCCGAGCAGTACTTC CAISEPASLAEQYF
TRBJ2-3 TRBV5-4 once TRBD1 TGTGCCAGCAGCCCGGGACAGGGGATCGCAGATACGCAGTATTTT CASSPGQGIADTQYF
TRBJ1-5 TRBV24-1 once NA TGTGCCACCAGTGAGTCCGACGGGAGCAATCAGCCCCAGCATTTT CATSESDGSNQPQHF
TRBJ1-5 TRBV6-2/TRBV6-3 once NA TGTGCCAGCAGTCACGGGGGAAATCAGCCCCAGCATTTT CASSHGGNQPQHF
TRBJ2-7 TRBV2 once NA TGTGCCAGCATGGGGACTCGACAGAAGCTTTCCTACGAGCAGTACTTC CASMGTRQKLSYEQYF
TRBJ1-1 TRBV2 NA TRBD1 TGTGCCAGCAGTGAAGAAGGCCAGGGGGGGGCTGAAGCTTTCTTT CASSEEGQGGAEAFF
TRBJ2-2 TRBV6-2/TRBV6-3 few NA TGTGCCAGCAGTTCATCAGGGTACACCGGGGAGCTGTTTTTT CASSSSGYTGELFF
TRBJ1-1 TRBV2 NA NA TGTGCCAGCAGTGAACGAAGGAACACTGAAGCTTTCTTT CASSERRNTEAFF